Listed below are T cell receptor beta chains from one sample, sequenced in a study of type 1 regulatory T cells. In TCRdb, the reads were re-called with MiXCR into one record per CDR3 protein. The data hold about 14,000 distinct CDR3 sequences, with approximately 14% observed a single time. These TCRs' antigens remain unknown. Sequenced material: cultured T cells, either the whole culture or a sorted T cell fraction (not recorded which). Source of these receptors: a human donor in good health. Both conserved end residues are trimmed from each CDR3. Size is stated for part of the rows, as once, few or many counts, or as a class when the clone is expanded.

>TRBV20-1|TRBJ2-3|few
SARASGRDTQY
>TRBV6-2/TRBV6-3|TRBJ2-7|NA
ASRTRTSARDEQY
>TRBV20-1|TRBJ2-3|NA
SVMGGTDTQY
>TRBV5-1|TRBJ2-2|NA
ASSLGTQEAGELF
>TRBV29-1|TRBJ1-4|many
SVVKGDEKLF
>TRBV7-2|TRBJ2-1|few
ASSPSGRGMFEQF
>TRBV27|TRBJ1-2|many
ASSRTGGGNYGYT
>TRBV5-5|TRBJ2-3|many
ASSREGDTQY
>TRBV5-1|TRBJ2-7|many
ASSRGQAYEQY
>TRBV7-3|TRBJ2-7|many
ASSGGLAGIYEQY
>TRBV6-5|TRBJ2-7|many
ASSYSRWDSYEQY
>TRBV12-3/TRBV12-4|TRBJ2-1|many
ASSTNRVSGEQF
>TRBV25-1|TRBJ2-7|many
ASSRQGPFYEQY
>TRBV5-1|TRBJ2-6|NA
ASSSIGGRTGANVLT
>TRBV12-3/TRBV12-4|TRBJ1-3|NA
ASSTFPPSGNTIY
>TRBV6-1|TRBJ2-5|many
ASNWAVGETQY
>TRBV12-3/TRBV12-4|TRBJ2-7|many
ASRSTGTYEQY
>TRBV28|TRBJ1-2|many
ASSSRHYGYT
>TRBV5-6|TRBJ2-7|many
ASSYSYEQY
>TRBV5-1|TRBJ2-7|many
ASRGTSSSEQY
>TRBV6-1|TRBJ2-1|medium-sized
ASRFRREVTYNEQF
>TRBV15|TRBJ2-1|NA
ATSRPPEEQF
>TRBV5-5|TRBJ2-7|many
ASSLRDRTLSYEQY
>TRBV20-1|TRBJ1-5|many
SARGDRGVRPQH
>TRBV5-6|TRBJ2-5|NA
ASSLIGAQETQY
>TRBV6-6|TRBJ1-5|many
ASSPTGGAQPQH
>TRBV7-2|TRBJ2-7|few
ASSQTRRTYEQY
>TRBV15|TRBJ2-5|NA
ATSRDPGLAGAPETQY
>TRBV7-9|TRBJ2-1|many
ASTPRGVSYNEQF
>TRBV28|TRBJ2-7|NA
ASSSGHSYEQY
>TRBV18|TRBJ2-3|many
ASSPTGPITDTQY
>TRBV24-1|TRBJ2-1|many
ATSERPSYNEQF
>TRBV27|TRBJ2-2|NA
ASSLVQGSTGELF
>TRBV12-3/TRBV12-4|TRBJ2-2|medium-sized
ASSLMGTVQNTGELF
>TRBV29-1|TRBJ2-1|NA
SVAGGRGEQF
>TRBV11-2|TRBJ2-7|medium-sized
ASSKVAEQY
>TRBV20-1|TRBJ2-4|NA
SAPGGAGGLKNIQY
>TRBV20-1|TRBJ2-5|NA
SATPGTQWETQY
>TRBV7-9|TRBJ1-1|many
ASSLLQKLTEAF
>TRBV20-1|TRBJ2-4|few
SAHLAGVAKNIQY
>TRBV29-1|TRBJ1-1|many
SVAPGGMNTEAF
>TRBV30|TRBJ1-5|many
AWGKSGPQH
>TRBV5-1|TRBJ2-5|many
ASRRPGRETQY
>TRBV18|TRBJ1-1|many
ASSPVENTEAF
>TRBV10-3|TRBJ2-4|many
AISELPSGVNIQY
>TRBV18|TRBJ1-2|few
ASSPGRVVYGYT
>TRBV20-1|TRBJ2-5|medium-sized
SGSGAPETQY
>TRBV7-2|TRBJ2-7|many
ASSSYYEQY
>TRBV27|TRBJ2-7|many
ASSSSGLAATYEQY
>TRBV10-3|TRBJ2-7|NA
AISVGSGSYEQY
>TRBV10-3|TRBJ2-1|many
AISHSSGSDEQF
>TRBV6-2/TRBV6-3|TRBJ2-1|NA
ASSYSSSGSLGEQF
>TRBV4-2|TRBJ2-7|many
ASSHHRTSQYGYEQY